The 30 T cell receptor beta chains listed next were all sequenced from one sample in a study of cytomegalovirus exposure and HLA in healthy donors. The PCR ran on 60 Vbeta and 13 Jbeta primers. Repertoires were generated with immunoSEQ multiplex PCR, while TCRdb's copy carries only in-frame clones and drops some. The table records some 87,000 clones, around 80% of them present only once. The sample comprised PBMCs. Receptors originate from a young man in good health and CMV-seronegative.

The chain joins TRBV18 to TRBJ2-1, with 7 bases fitting TRBD1. V was clipped by 6 bases and J by 13 bases; unmatched bases: 6. The CDR3 is 11 residues long. In germline, CDR1 is KGHSH, CDR2 LQKENI. The CDR3 sequence is CASSPDRDQFF. The CDR3 DNA sequence: TGTGCCAGCTCCCCCGACAGGGACCAGTTCTTC. The full variable domain, rest sourced from reference TRBV18 and TRBJ2-1, is NAGVMQNPRHLVRRRGQEARLRCSPMKGHSHVYWYRQLPEEGLKFMVYLQKENIIDESGMPKERFSAEFPKEGPSILRIQQVVRGDSAAYFCASSPDRDQFFGPGTRLTVL.

This clone showed up just a few times. The genes are TRBV6-4 and TRBJ2-2, with D perhaps TRBD1 (5 bases). Trimming removed 0 bases from V and 5 bases from J, with 10 bases in between. Germline V gives CDR1 MRHNA, CDR2 SNTAGT. CDR3 length: 15 residues. CDR3: CASSDSGESTGELFF. Here the CDR3 DNA reads TGTGCCAGCAGTGACTCAGGGGAATCGACCGGGGAGCTGTTTTTT.

The CDR3 coding sequence is TGTGCCAGCAGCTTAGCACAGGGTGAAGAGACCCAGTACTTC. It encodes CASSLAQGEETQYF. The chain joins TRBV7-9 to TRBJ2-5, with a tentative D call TRBD1 (6 bases). Trimming stripped 0 bases from V and 3 bases from J, with 8 bases between. The CDR3 sequence is 14 residues long. Germline CDR1 is SEHNR and CDR2 is FQNEAQ (reference sequence).

J is TRBJ1-3 and V is TRBV2; possibly TRBD1 for D (5 bases). The length of the CDR3 is 13 residues. The V gene's germline CDR1 is SNHLY and CDR2 FYNNEI. Deletions cut 11 bases from V and 5 bases from J, with 16 bases between. The CDR3 DNA sequence: TGTGCCGACCGGGGGGACGGGCGAAACACCATATATTTT. Translation: CADRGDGRNTIYF.

The V and J genes are TRBV5-1 and TRBJ1-2; D unresolved. Germline loops: CDR1 SGHRS, CDR2 YFSETQ. The CDR3 sequence is 14 residues long. The V gene lost 7 bases and the J gene lost 8 bases, with 21 bases spanning the gap. CDR3 sequence: CASYLSTSAEGYTF. CDR3 nucleotides: TGCGCCAGCTACCTATCCACATCGGCGGAGGGCTACACCTTC. Supplemented by reference TRBV5-1 and TRBJ1-2, the full variable domain reads KAGVTQTPRYLIKTRGQQVTLSCSPISGHRSVSWYQQTPGQGLQFLFEYFSETQRNKGNFPGRFSGRQFSNSRSEMNVSTLELGDSALYLCASYLSTSAEGYTFGSGTRLTVV.

The V and J genes are TRBV27 and TRBJ2-1, with TRBD1 as a possible D gene (6 bases). V was trimmed by 2 bases and J by 9 bases, leaving 23 bases between them. The length of the CDR3 is 17 residues. Germline V lookup: CDR1 MNHEY, CDR2 SMNVEV (reference sequence). CDR3 sequence (DNA): TGTGCCAGCAGTTTAGGAACGGGACATAGTCCTGCTGGTGAGCAGTTCTTC. Residues: CASSLGTGHSPAGEQFF.

This chain connects TRBV7-9 to TRBJ1-4; no clear D gene. The ends were cut back, 5 bases at V and 0 bases at J, with 7 bases in the middle. CDR3 size: 14 residues. Germline lookup yields CDR1 SEHNR and CDR2 FQNEAQ (reference sequence). CDR3 DNA: TGTGCCAGCAGCGAACAGTCAACTAATGAAAAACTGTTTTTT. It encodes CASSEQSTNEKLFF.

The chain combines TRBV10-3 with TRBJ1-3; D ambiguous. The V gene lost 3 bases and the J gene lost 3 bases, with 27 bases spanning the gap. The CDR3 is 20 amino acids. CDR1 ENHRY and CDR2 SYGVKD come from the germline V gene. The chain's CDR3 is CAISDIVQQGPPGDGNTIYF. The CDR3 coding sequence is TGTGCCATCAGTGACATCGTACAACAAGGCCCCCCGGGAGATGGAAACACCATATATTTT.

This chain connects TRBV6-6 to TRBJ2-7, with 8 bases fitting TRBD2. The CDR3 sequence is 16 residues long. Germline CDR1 and CDR2: MNHNY and SVGAGI (reference sequence). Trimming took 6 bases from V and 6 from J; bases not matched to a gene: 16. As DNA, the CDR3 is TGTGCCAGCAGGCCCTCCTCGGGTAGCGGGAAAGGCGAGCAGTACTTC. It is translated as CASRPSSGSGKGEQYF.

V gene TRBV29-1 combines with J gene TRBJ2-2, with 9 bases identical to TRBD1. The J segment lost 2 bases and the V segment lost 1 base, leaving 2 bases of the junction unmatched. Germline V gives CDR1 SQVTM, CDR2 ANQGSEA. This CDR3 spans 15 amino acids. CDR3 sequence (DNA): TGCAGCGTTGAAGGGACAGGGGCAAACACCGGGGAGCTGTTTTTT. It translates to CSVEGTGANTGELFF.

For the CDR3, the DNA is TGTGCCAGCAGTTACACAGGGTTGGTAACTGAAGCTTTCTTT. Translating it yields CASSYTGLVTEAFF. This chain joins TRBV6-5 and TRBJ1-1, with D maybe TRBD1 (6 bases). CDR3 length: 14 amino acids. V gave up 2 bases and J gave up 5 bases, with 12 bases separating them. In germline, CDR1 is MNHEY, CDR2 SVGAGI.

This chain uses TRBV18 with TRBJ2-1, with TRBD1 as a possible D gene (6 bases). Germline V CDR1 and CDR2: KGHSH, LQKENI. The CDR3 is 15 amino acids. The V gene lost 2 bases and the J gene lost 7 bases, with 15 bases spanning the gap. Here the CDR3 reads CASSPSQGNVNEQFF. DNA for the CDR3: TGTGCCAGCTCACCATCCCAGGGGAATGTGAATGAGCAGTTCTTC.

The chain uses TRBV28 and TRBJ1-2, with a weak D call TRBD1 (5 bases). V shed 7 bases and J shed 3 bases, with 9 bases lying between them. Germline CDR1 reads MDHEN; CDR2 reads SYDVKM. CDR3 length: 12 amino acids. The CDR3 reads CASMQGDYGYTF. The CDR3 DNA is TGTGCCAGCATGCAGGGTGACTATGGCTACACCTTC.

Worth noting for this clone: A read error is likely, as this CDR3 ends without the conserved phenylalanine or tryptophan. The V and J genes are TRBV7-3 and TRBJ1-2, with a weak D call TRBD1 (6 bases). CDR1 and CDR2 (germline): SGHTA, FQGTGA. Trimming stripped 0 bases from V and 6 bases from J, with 11 bases between. CDR3 length equals 14 residues. The CDR3 nucleotides are TGTGCCAGCAGCTTAACGAGGGCAGGGGATGGCTACACCGTC. Its translation is CASSLTRAGDGYTV.

The rearrangement joins TRBV6-6 to TRBJ2-1, with 9 bases that match TRBD2. The V gene's germline CDR1 is MNHNY and CDR2 SVGAGI (reference sequence). The CDR3 sequence is 15 residues long. V shed 6 bases and J 2 bases; nucleotides not matched to a gene: 5. CDR3 DNA sequence: TGTGCCAGCAGCCTTAGCGGGGGTACCTACAATGAGCAGTTCTTC. Protein product: CASSLSGGTYNEQFF.

J is TRBJ1-2 and V is TRBV5-1; D perhaps matches TRBD1 (5 bases). The CDR3 contains 14 residues. The germline CDR1 and CDR2 sequences are SGHRS and YFSETQ. The ends were cut back, 0 bases at V and 6 bases at J, with 12 bases in the middle. The chain's CDR3 is CASSLGWGWDGYTF. The CDR3, as DNA: TGCGCCAGCAGCTTGGGGTGGGGCTGGGATGGCTACACCTTC.

The CDR3 here is CASSIEGFQPQHF. The DNA of the CDR3 is TGTGCCAGTAGTATCGAGGGATTCCAGCCCCAGCATTTT. The rearrangement uses TRBV19 and TRBJ1-5; D gene unclear. There are 13 residues in the CDR3. Looked up from germline, CDR1 is LNHDA and CDR2 is SQIVND (reference sequence). V was clipped by 3 bases and J by 7 bases, with 10 bases between them.

The V and J genes are TRBV7-2 and TRBJ1-2, with TRBD1 matching 8 bases. Per germline, CDR1 SGHTA and CDR2 FQGNSA. This CDR3 region has 15 residues. After removal of 1 base from V and 8 bases from J, the junction contained 9 bases not matched to a gene. CDR3 region: CASSLDRRQGKGYTF. In DNA, the CDR3 is TGTGCCAGCAGCTTAGATCGACGACAGGGGAAAGGCTACACCTTC.

The V call is TRBV4-1, the J call TRBJ2-7; 9 positions match TRBD1. CDR1 is MGHRA and CDR2 is YSYEKL in the germline V gene. With V trimmed by 4 bases and J by 0 bases, 4 bases remained unmatched. The CDR3 spans 15 residues. The CDR3 nucleotides read TGCGCCAGCAGCCCGGGACAGGGAGCCTCCTACGAGCAGTACTTC. It codes for CASSPGQGASYEQYF.

V and J are TRBV28 and TRBJ1-1, with 9 nucleotides matching TRBD1. CDR3 length: 15 residues. Germline trimming cut 5 bases from V and 5 bases from J; bases unmatched to any gene: 9. Germline V gene data show CDR1 as MDHEN and CDR2 as SYDVKM. The CDR3 DNA reads TGTGCCAGCAGTCCCCTCGGACAGGGGACGACTGAAGCTTTCTTT. It is translated as CASSPLGQGTTEAFF.

Comment on this clone: The same CDR3 can be traced to other DNA sequences in this sample. The rearrangement uses TRBV6-5 and TRBJ1-1, with 8 bases lining up with TRBD1. Germline CDR1 reads MNHEY; CDR2 reads SVGAGI. The V and J ends lost 6 bases and 4 bases, in that order; junction bases with no gene match: 10. This CDR3 spans 15 amino acids. The CDR3 DNA follows: TGTGCCAGCAGGATGGACAGGGAGATGGGCACTGAAGCTTTCTTT. Protein: CASRMDREMGTEAFF.

This clone was seen a handful of times. CDR3 coding DNA: TGTGCCAGCACCCGACAGGGTCGGGACACTGAAGCTTTCTTT. Translated, it gives CASTRQGRDTEAFF. The chain has TRBV7-8 and TRBJ1-1, with 7 bases matching TRBD1. Germline V gene lookup returns CDR1 SGHVS and CDR2 FQNEAQ. The CDR3 is made up of 14 amino acids. Trimming removed 7 bases from V and 3 bases from J; junction bases left unmatched: 8.

The chain couples TRBV30 to TRBJ1-1, with D possibly being TRBD1 (6 bases). This CDR3 spans 16 amino acids. The V end lost 2 bases, the J end lost 0 bases, and 16 bases lay between the germline ends. Germline V gene sequence: CDR1 GTSNPN, CDR2 SVGIG (reference sequence). The CDR3 sequence: CAWSTRGQTLNTEAFF. CDR3 nucleotide sequence: TGTGCCTGGAGTACACGAGGACAGACCCTGAACACTGAAGCTTTCTTT.

The genes are TRBV5-1 and TRBJ2-5; possible D gene TRBD2, 6 bases. Trimming removed 3 bases from V and 8 bases from J, with 17 bases in between. CDR3 length equals 14 residues. Per the germline V gene, CDR1 is SGHRS and CDR2 is YFSETQ. CDR3: CASSSGTPSFTQYF. The CDR3 DNA is TGCGCCAGCAGCTCGGGGACTCCCAGTTTCACCCAGTACTTC.

The rearrangement uses TRBV11-2 and TRBJ2-5; D possibly corresponds to TRBD2 (5 bases). Germline CDR1 is SGHAT and CDR2 is FQNNGV. Trimming pared 6 bases from V and 2 bases from J, leaving 13 bases between. The CDR3 contains 14 residues. CDR3 DNA sequence: TGTGCCAGCAGAAGGACTGGGAGACAAGAGACCCAGTACTTC. The encoded protein is CASRRTGRQETQYF.

The gene calls are TRBV9 and TRBJ2-3; D ambiguous. The length of the CDR3 is 12 residues. CDR1 and CDR2 (germline): SGDLS, YYNGEE. Trimming left V 4 bases short and J 3 bases short, with 6 bases between. In DNA, the CDR3 is TGTGCCAGCAGCCCTAGGACAGATACGCAGTATTTT. Its translation: CASSPRTDTQYF.

The rearrangement joins TRBV7-3 to TRBJ1-1, with TRBD1 matching 7 bases. The CDR3 is made up of 15 amino acids. Germline trimming cut 4 bases from V and 1 base from J; bases unmatched to any gene: 6. Germline-derived CDR1 and CDR2 are SGHTA and FQGTGA. CDR3 protein: CASSSSGTANTEAFF. In nucleotides, the CDR3 is TGTGCCAGCAGCTCCTCCGGGACAGCGAACACTGAAGCTTTCTTT.

The chain recombines TRBV5-5 with TRBJ1-3; D gene uncertain. Deletions cut 2 bases from V and 3 bases from J, with 6 bases between. From germline, CDR1 is SGHKS and CDR2 YYEKEE (reference sequence). The CDR3 contains 13 residues. This chain's CDR3 is CASSLRSGNTIYF. The CDR3 DNA reads TGTGCCAGCAGCTTACGGAGTGGAAACACCATATATTTT.

The J gene is TRBJ2-7, the V gene TRBV18; perhaps TRBD2 as D (6 bases). CDR3 size: 17 residues. Germline CDR1 reads KGHSH; CDR2 reads LQKENI. Trimming shortened V by 0 bases and J by 6 bases, and 21 bases separated the two germline ends. The CDR3 DNA is TGTGCCAGCTCACCACCGTACCAGGGAGGATGGGCACGCGAGCAGTACTTC. It encodes CASSPPYQGGWAREQYF.

The chain uses TRBV5-1 and TRBJ1-4; the D gene is possibly TRBD1 (6 bases). V was cut by 5 bases and J by 0 bases, with 14 bases left in between. Per the germline V gene, CDR1 is SGHRS and CDR2 is YFSETQ. The CDR3 loop spans 16 amino acids. DNA for the CDR3: TGCGCCAGCAGACGTGCCTGGACAGCAACTAATGAAAAACTGTTTTTT. It is translated as CASRRAWTATNEKLFF.